This entry lists 32 T cell receptor beta chains sequenced from one sample in a study of identical twins. TCRdb used MiXCR to reprocess the 5' RACE reads, holding one entry per CDR3 protein. The table records about 280,000 distinct CDR3 sequences, about 8.3% of them present only once. These data also formed part of another study, on yellow fever vaccine responses in identical twins.

Sequencing was performed on memory (CD45RO+) T cells sorted from blood. The receptors here all came from a woman aged 18-35 years in good health.

The J gene is TRBJ1-5, the V gene TRBV20-1; perhaps TRBD1 as D (5 bases). Germline CDR1 and CDR2: DFQATT and SNEGSKA (reference sequence). Trimming cost V 1 base and J 4 bases, with 11 bases left between them. The CDR3 totals 14 residues. The CDR3 DNA reads as TGCAGTGCTAGAGTAGGGGCAGTAAATCAGCCCCAGCATTTT. Translated: CSARVGAVNQPQHF.

V is TRBV28 and J is TRBJ1-2, with a possible D match to TRBD1 (5 bases). Trimming stripped 3 bases from V and 3 bases from J, with 14 bases between. Looked up from germline, CDR1 is MDHEN and CDR2 is SYDVKM. This CDR3 spans 15 amino acids. CDR3 in DNA: TGTGCCAGCAGTTTCTCAGGGTTTTCCCACTATGGCTACACCTTC. This sequence encodes CASSFSGFSHYGYTF.

The chain recombines TRBV19 with TRBJ2-5; D assignment may be TRBD1 or TRBD2 (5 bases each). CDR3 length: 16 residues. V lost 6 bases, J lost 0 bases, and 17 bases lay in between. Germline V gene sequence: CDR1 LNHDA, CDR2 SQIVND (reference sequence). This chain's CDR3 is CASSLGTWGHQETQYF. The CDR3 DNA sequence: TGTGCCAGTAGCCTCGGGACGTGGGGCCACCAAGAGACCCAGTACTTC.

This clonotype came up many times. The V gene is TRBV12-3 or TRBV12-4, the J gene TRBJ1-5; TRBD1 aligns across 9 bases. The CDR3 length is 16 residues. The trim removed 5 bases at V and 1 base at J, leaving 6 bases unmatched. The CDR3 sequence is CASSQNRGRSNQPQHF. CDR3 sequence (DNA): TGTGCCAGCAGTCAAAACAGGGGGCGAAGCAATCAGCCCCAGCATTTT.

Only a few counts were recorded for this clonotype. The chain couples TRBV4-1 to TRBJ2-1; possibly TRBD1 or TRBD2 for D (6 bases each). The germline V gene has CDR1 MGHRA and CDR2 YSYEKL. Trimming cost V 4 bases and J 7 bases, with 17 bases left between them. The CDR3 is 15 residues long. The CDR3 sequence is CASSPRIGGGNEQFF. Written as DNA, the CDR3 is TGCGCCAGCAGCCCTAGGATAGGAGGGGGGAATGAGCAGTTCTTC.

This chain uses TRBV6-2 or TRBV6-3 with TRBJ1-2; no definite D call. V was shortened by 2 bases and J by 6 bases, with 4 bases between the two germline ends. This CDR3 spans 11 amino acids. CDR1 is MNHEY and CDR2 is SVGEGT in the germline V gene. The CDR3 loop is CASSYLHGYTF. As DNA, the CDR3 is TGTGCCAGCAGTTACCTCCATGGCTACACCTTC.

CDR3 loop: CASSGWGTDTQYF. In DNA, the CDR3 is TGTGCCAGTAGTGGTTGGGGAACAGATACGCAGTATTTT. The J gene is TRBJ2-3, the V gene TRBV19; D is ambiguous. With 5 bases removed from V and 3 bases from J, the gap between germline ends came to 9 bases. This CDR3 region has 13 residues. Germline V lookup: CDR1 LNHDA, CDR2 SQIVND (reference sequence).

This clonotype turned up a few times. The V gene is TRBV5-1, the J gene TRBJ2-1; D gene uncertain. The ends were cut back, 1 base at V and 10 bases at J, with 9 bases in the middle. This CDR3 is built from 12 residues. CDR1 and CDR2 from the germline V gene are SGHRS and YFSETQ. In DNA form, the CDR3 reads TGCGCCAGCAGCTTGAACTACGGCGAGCAGTTCTTC. It is translated as CASSLNYGEQFF.

The chain has TRBV10-1 and TRBJ1-4; no clear D gene. V was cut by 6 bases and J by 0 bases, with 8 bases left in between. This CDR3 is built from 14 residues. Germline loops: CDR1 WNHNN, CDR2 SYGVQD (reference sequence). CDR3 residues: CASSSGATNEKLFF. The DNA of the CDR3 is TGCGCCAGCAGCAGCGGAGCAACTAATGAAAAACTGTTTTTT.

This clonotype has more than one count but fewer than ten. The J gene is TRBJ2-7, the V gene TRBV10-1; 14 nucleotides match TRBD2. The CDR3 has 13 amino acids. The ends lost 8 bases at V and 6 bases at J; junction bases unmatched: 3. From germline, CDR1 is WNHNN and CDR2 SYGVQD (reference sequence). The CDR3 here is CASLGTSGGEQYV. The CDR3 DNA reads as TGCGCCAGCCTGGGGACTAGCGGGGGCGAGCAGTACGTC.

This clonotype showed up just a few times. The chain joins TRBV27 to TRBJ1-1; 7 nucleotides align to TRBD1. The CDR3 length is 18 residues. The V and J ends lost 0 bases and 5 bases, in that order; junction bases with no gene match: 15. Germline CDR1 is MNHEY and CDR2 is SMNVEV (reference sequence). CDR3 amino acids: CASSLSTGAQDVSTEAFF. The DNA of the CDR3 is TGTGCCAGCAGTTTATCCACAGGGGCGCAGGATGTCAGTACTGAAGCTTTCTTT.

This clonotype was seen a few times. A much larger clonotype is one base distant, so this may be a read error. The chain carries TRBV5-1 and TRBJ2-7; possibly TRBD1 for D (5 bases). This CDR3 region has 14 residues. CDR1 is SGHRS and CDR2 is YFSETQ in the germline V gene. V lost 6 bases and J lost 2, with 15 bases in between. CDR3 DNA sequence: TGCGCCAGCAACACCGACAGAGGAGCCTACGAGCAGTACTTC. This translates into CASNTDRGAYEQYF.

This chain joins TRBV7-9 and TRBJ2-2; D perhaps matches TRBD1 (6 bases). Germline V gives CDR1 SEHNR, CDR2 FQNEAQ (reference sequence). The CDR3 length is 17 residues. V lost 4 bases to trimming and J lost 2 bases, with 17 bases between them. The CDR3 DNA reads as TGTGCCAGCAGCTCCGAAACCGGGACAAGTAACACCGGGGAGCTGTTTTTT. This codes for CASSSETGTSNTGELFF.

The chain employs TRBV11-3 and TRBJ1-2; TRBD1 matches 7 bases. This CDR3 region has 15 residues. Losses at the gene ends were 1 base for V and 6 bases for J; bases not matched to a gene: 8. Germline V gene data show CDR1 as SGHNT and CDR2 as YENEEA. In DNA, the CDR3 is TGTGCCAGCAGCTTAGTGGGACAGACAACTAATGGCTACACCTTC. Amino acid sequence: CASSLVGQTTNGYTF. The entire variable domain, with the rest obtained from reference TRBV11-3 and TRBJ1-2, is as follows: EAGVVQSPRYKIIEKKQPVAFWCNPISGHNTLYWYLQNLGQGPELLIRYENEEAVDDSQLPKDRFSAERLKGVDSTLKIQPAELGDSAVYLCASSLVGQTTNGYTFGSGTRLTVV.

This sequence joins TRBV3-1 and TRBJ2-5, with no clear D. This CDR3 region has 15 residues. Per the germline V gene, CDR1 is LGHDT and CDR2 is YNNKEL (reference sequence). V dropped 0 bases and J dropped 4 bases, with 12 bases sitting between them. CDR3 sequence: CASSQDPFMRETQYF. CDR3 DNA: TGTGCCAGCAGCCAAGACCCTTTCATGCGAGAGACCCAGTACTTC.

The chain couples TRBV10-3 to TRBJ1-5; a possible D gene is TRBD1 (5 bases). The V and J ends lost 3 bases and 2 bases respectively, with 11 bases between them. Germline-derived CDR1 and CDR2 are ENHRY and SYGVKD. This CDR3 has 15 amino acids. CDR3: CAISELGGGNQPQHF. As DNA, the CDR3 is TGTGCCATCAGTGAATTGGGGGGGGGCAATCAGCCCCAGCATTTT.

This clonotype was seen a handful of times. The chain uses TRBV10-2 and TRBJ1-1; D remains unclear. V gave up 6 bases and J gave up 4 bases, with 12 bases separating them. The CDR3 spans 13 residues. CDR1 and CDR2 from the germline V gene are WSHSY and SAAADI. The chain's CDR3 is CASSGQRGTEAFF. The CDR3 nucleotides read TGCGCCAGCAGCGGGCAGAGAGGCACTGAAGCTTTCTTT.

At least ten counts were recorded for this clonotype. The gene calls are TRBV5-1 and TRBJ1-3; 9 positions agree with TRBD1. Germline V lookup: CDR1 SGHRS, CDR2 YFSETQ. With 1 base clipped from V and 3 bases from J, the junction kept 8 bases outside the gene matches. The CDR3 has 17 amino acids. The CDR3 DNA reads as TGCGCCAGCAGCTTGAATGCCGGACAGGGGCATGGAAACACCATATATTTT. Translating it yields CASSLNAGQGHGNTIYF.

V usage is TRBV5-1 and J usage is TRBJ2-5; TRBD1 is a possible D gene (5 bases). The V end was cut by 0 bases, the J end by 2 bases, with 11 bases between. Germline V gene sequence: CDR1 SGHRS, CDR2 YFSETQ. The CDR3 is 15 amino acids. The CDR3 DNA is TGCGCCAGCAGCTTGGTTGCGCAGGGTCAAGAGACCCAGTACTTC. Protein: CASSLVAQGQETQYF.

In its sample, this clonotype was seen a few times. The genes are TRBV7-2 and TRBJ2-5, with D unclear. The germline V gene encodes CDR1 SGHTA and CDR2 FQGNSA. The CDR3 is 14 residues long. V was shortened by 5 bases and J by 1 base, with 11 bases between the two germline ends. CDR3 loop: CASSPTPLQETQYF. CDR3 in DNA: TGTGCCAGCAGCCCGACTCCGCTCCAAGAGACCCAGTACTTC.

The chain joins TRBV28 to TRBJ2-1; 9 positions match TRBD1. Germline lookup yields CDR1 MDHEN and CDR2 SYDVKM. The V and J ends lost 6 bases and 7 bases, in that order; junction bases with no gene match: 10. The CDR3 spans 15 residues. CDR3 bases: TGTGCCAGCAGCGGAAGGACAGGGGTTAGGAATGAGCAGTTCTTC. Protein sequence: CASSGRTGVRNEQFF.

This clonotype was seen repeatedly, ten times or more. The V gene is TRBV7-9, the J gene TRBJ2-5; no definite D call. There are 14 residues in the CDR3. Deletions cut 3 bases from V and 4 bases from J, with 12 bases between. Per the germline V gene, CDR1 is SEHNR and CDR2 is FQNEAQ (reference sequence). The CDR3 DNA follows: TGTGCCAGCAGCTTTTTAGCCCCGGTAGAGACCCAGTACTTC. Residues: CASSFLAPVETQYF.

The V call is TRBV6-1, the J call TRBJ2-6; the D is unclear. V was pared by 9 bases and J by 4 bases, with 7 bases between. There are 12 residues in the CDR3. The germline CDR1 and CDR2 sequences are MNHNS and SASEGT. This chain's CDR3 is CASVWGANVLTF. CDR3 nucleotides: TGTGCCAGTGTTTGGGGGGCCAACGTCCTGACTTTC.

In its sample, this clonotype was seen a few times. This chain joins TRBV15 and TRBJ2-3, with 8 bases fitting TRBD2. V gave up 5 bases and J gave up 2 bases; unmatched junction bases: 18. This CDR3 comprises 19 residues. Germline V gene sequence: CDR1 LNHNV, CDR2 YYDKDF (reference sequence). DNA of the CDR3: TGTGCCACCAGCTCCCACCGAAATAGGACTAGCAGATACACAGATACGCAGTATTTT. Amino acids: CATSSHRNRTSRYTDTQYF. The complete variable domain, with remaining parts taken from reference TRBV15 and TRBJ2-3, reads DAMVIQNPRYQVTQFGKPVTLSCSQTLNHNVMYWYQQKSSQAPKLLFHYYDKDFNNEADTPDNFQSRRPNTSFCFLDIRSPGLGDTAMYLCATSSHRNRTSRYTDTQYFGPGTRLTVL.

At least ten counts were recorded for this clonotype. The gene calls are TRBV3-1 and TRBJ2-3; D possibly matches TRBD1 or TRBD2 (5 bases each). Trimming took off 0 bases at V and 3 bases at J, with 16 bases between the two ends. This CDR3 region has 17 residues. The germline CDR1 and CDR2 sequences are LGHDT and YNNKEL (reference sequence). The CDR3 is CASSQEGTPKGTDTQYF. CDR3 DNA: TGTGCCAGCAGCCAAGAAGGGACCCCTAAAGGGACAGATACGCAGTATTTT.

This clonotype was counted ten times or more. The chain uses TRBV12-3 or TRBV12-4 and TRBJ2-7, with no clear D. V gave up 0 bases and J gave up 2 bases, with 5 bases separating them. This CDR3 has 13 residues. DNA for the CDR3: TGTGCCAGCAGTTTAGCGGAGACCTACGAGCAGTACTTC. Its translation: CASSLAETYEQYF.

Ten or more counts support this clonotype. The chain employs TRBV24-1 and TRBJ2-1, with unresolved D. Trimming removed 4 bases at V and 3 bases at J, with 9 bases between. Germline loops: CDR1 KGHDR, CDR2 SFDVKD. The CDR3 runs to 14 residues. CDR3 DNA sequence: TGTGCCACCAGTGACCCCCTCAACTACAATGAGCAGTTCTTC. Translating it yields CATSDPLNYNEQFF.

This clonotype was recorded a few times. The CDR3 nucleotides are TGTGCCAGCAGATTTGGACAGGGCAATTCACCCCTCCACTTT. The encoded protein is CASRFGQGNSPLHF. This chain uses TRBV7-6 with TRBJ1-6; 8 positions match TRBD1. The CDR3 runs 14 residues. Trimming cost V 6 bases and J 7 bases; bases outside gene matches: 5. Germline V gives CDR1 SGHVS, CDR2 FNYEAQ.

This clonotype appeared a few times. The chain carries TRBV9 and TRBJ1-2; D not resolved. With 2 bases removed from V and 1 base from J, the gap between germline ends came to 9 bases. Per the germline V gene, CDR1 is SGDLS and CDR2 is YYNGEE. The CDR3 runs to 14 residues. The CDR3 bases are TGTGCCAGCAGCGTGGGTCAACTTAACTATGGCTACACCTTC. Its translation: CASSVGQLNYGYTF.

This clonotype came up a few times. The chain employs TRBV23-1 and TRBJ1-6, with D possibly being TRBD1 (5 bases). TRBV23-1 is known as an ORF, though its function is uncertain. V was cut by 0 bases and J by 0 bases, with 21 bases left in between. The CDR3 totals 21 residues. The CDR3 loop is CASSQSRCGAGKSSYNSPLHF. As DNA, the CDR3 is TGCGCCAGCAGTCAATCGAGGTGTGGGGCAGGGAAAAGCTCCTATAATTCACCCCTCCACTTT.

This clonotype was counted only a few times. The chain combines TRBV20-1 with TRBJ2-1; possible D gene TRBD2, 7 bases. V shed 0 bases and J shed 4 bases, with 13 bases lying between them. CDR3 size: 15 residues. The germline gives CDR1 DFQATT, CDR2 SNEGSKA (reference sequence). CDR3 nucleotides: TGCAGTGCTAGAGAATCGGGGGGCCCTTACAATGAGCAGTTCTTC. Protein sequence: CSARESGGPYNEQFF.

This chain connects TRBV20-1 to TRBJ2-3; 11 bases are a match to TRBD2. CDR3 size: 15 residues. V lost 8 bases to trimming and J lost 6 bases; unmatched junction nucleotides: 13. The germline V gene encodes CDR1 DFQATT and CDR2 SNEGSKA (reference sequence). The CDR3 sequence is CSSPKGLAGGDTQYF. The CDR3, as DNA: TGCAGTAGCCCAAAGGGGCTAGCGGGGGGTGATACGCAGTATTTT.